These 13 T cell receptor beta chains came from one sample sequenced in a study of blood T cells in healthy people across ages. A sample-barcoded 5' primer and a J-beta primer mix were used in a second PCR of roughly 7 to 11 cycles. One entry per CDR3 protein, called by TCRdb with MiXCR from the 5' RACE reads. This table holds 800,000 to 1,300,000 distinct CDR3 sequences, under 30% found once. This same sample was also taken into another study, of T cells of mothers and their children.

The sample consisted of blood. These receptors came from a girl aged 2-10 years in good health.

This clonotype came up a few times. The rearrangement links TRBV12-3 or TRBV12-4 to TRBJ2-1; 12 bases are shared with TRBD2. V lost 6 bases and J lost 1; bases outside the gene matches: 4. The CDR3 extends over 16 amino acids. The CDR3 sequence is CASRSSGRESYNEQFF. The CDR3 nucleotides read TGTGCCAGCAGGTCTAGCGGGAGGGAGTCCTACAATGAGCAGTTCTTC.

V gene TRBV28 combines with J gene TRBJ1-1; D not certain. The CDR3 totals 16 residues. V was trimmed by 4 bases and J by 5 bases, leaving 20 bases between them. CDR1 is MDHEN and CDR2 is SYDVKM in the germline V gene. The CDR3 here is CASSSPRRVTGTEAFF. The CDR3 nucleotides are TGTGCCAGCAGTTCCCCGCGGAGGGTGACGGGTACTGAAGCTTTCTTT.

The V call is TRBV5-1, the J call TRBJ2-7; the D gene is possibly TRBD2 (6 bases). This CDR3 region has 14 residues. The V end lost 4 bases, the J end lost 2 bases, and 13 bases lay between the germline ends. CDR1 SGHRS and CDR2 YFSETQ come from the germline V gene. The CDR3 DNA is TGCGCCAGCAGCGGGGGGACCACCCCCTACGAGCAGTACTTC. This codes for CASSGGTTPYEQYF.

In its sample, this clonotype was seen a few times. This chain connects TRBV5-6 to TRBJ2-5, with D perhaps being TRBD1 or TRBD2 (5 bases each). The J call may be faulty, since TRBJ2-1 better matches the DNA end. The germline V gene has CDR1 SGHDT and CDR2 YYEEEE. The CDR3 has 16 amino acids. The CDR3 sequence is CASSLEVGGDPNEQFF. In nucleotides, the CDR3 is TGTGCCAGCAGCTTGGAGGTTGGGGGAGACCCTAATGAGCAGTTCTTC.

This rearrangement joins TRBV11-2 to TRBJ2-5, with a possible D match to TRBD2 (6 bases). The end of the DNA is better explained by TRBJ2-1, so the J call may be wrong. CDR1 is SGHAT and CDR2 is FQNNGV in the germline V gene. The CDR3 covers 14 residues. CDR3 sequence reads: CASSPFPSADEQFF. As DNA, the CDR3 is TGTGCCAGCAGCCCATTTCCTAGCGCGGACGAGCAGTTCTTC.

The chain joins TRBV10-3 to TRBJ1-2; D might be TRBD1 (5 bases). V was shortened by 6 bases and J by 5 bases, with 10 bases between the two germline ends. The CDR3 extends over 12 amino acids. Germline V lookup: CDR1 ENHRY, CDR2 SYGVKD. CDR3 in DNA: TGTGCCATCAGACGGGGACGGTATGGCTACACCTTC. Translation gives CAIRRGRYGYTF.

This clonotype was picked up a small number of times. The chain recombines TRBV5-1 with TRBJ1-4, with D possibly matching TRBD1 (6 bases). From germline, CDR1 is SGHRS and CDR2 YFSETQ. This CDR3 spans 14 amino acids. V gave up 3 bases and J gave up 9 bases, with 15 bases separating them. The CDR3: CASSSKGDEQKLFF. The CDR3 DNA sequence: TGCGCCAGCAGCTCCAAGGGGGACGAACAAAAACTGTTTTTT.

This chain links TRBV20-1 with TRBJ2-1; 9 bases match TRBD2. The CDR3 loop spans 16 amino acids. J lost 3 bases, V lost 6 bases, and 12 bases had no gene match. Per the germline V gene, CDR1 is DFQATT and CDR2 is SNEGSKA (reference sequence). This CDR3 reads CSAQIAGALNYNEQFF. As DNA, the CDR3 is TGCAGTGCCCAAATAGCGGGAGCCCTTAACTACAATGAGCAGTTCTTC.

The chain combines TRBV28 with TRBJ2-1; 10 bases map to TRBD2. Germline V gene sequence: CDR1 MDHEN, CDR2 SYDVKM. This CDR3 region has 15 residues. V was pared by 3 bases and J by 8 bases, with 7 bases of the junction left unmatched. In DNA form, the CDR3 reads TGTGCCAGCAGTTTCGGGACTAGCGTTTTAGATGAGCAGTTCTTC. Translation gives CASSFGTSVLDEQFF.

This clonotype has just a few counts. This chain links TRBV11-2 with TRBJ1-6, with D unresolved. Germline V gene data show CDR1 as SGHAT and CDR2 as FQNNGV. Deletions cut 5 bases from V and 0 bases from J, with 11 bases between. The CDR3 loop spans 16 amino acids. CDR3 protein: CASSPVGSSYNSPLHF. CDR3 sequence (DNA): TGTGCCAGCAGCCCAGTGGGGAGCTCCTATAATTCACCCCTCCACTTT.

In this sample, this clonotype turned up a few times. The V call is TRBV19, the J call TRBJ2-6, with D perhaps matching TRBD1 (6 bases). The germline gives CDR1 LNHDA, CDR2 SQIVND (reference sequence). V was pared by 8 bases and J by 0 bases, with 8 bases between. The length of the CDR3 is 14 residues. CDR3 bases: TGTGCCAGTTGGGACAACTCTGGGGCCAACGTCCTGACTTTC. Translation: CASWDNSGANVLTF. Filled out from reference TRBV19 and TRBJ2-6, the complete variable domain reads DGGITQSPKYLFRKEGQNVTLSCEQNLNHDAMYWYRQDPGQGLRLIYYSQIVNDFQKGDIAEGYSVSREKKESFPLTVTSAQKNPTAFYLCASWDNSGANVLTFGAGSRLTVL.

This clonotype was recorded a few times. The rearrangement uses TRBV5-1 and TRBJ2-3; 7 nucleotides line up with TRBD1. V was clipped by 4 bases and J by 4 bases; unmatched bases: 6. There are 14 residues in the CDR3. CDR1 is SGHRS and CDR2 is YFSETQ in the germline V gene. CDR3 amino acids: CASSPGQKADTQYF. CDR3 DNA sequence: TGCGCCAGCAGCCCGGGACAGAAAGCAGATACGCAGTATTTT. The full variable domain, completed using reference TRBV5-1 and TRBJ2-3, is KAGVTQTPRYLIKTRGQQVTLSCSPISGHRSVSWYQQTPGQGLQFLFEYFSETQRNKGNFPGRFSGRQFSNSRSEMNVSTLELGDSALYLCASSPGQKADTQYFGPGTRLTVL.

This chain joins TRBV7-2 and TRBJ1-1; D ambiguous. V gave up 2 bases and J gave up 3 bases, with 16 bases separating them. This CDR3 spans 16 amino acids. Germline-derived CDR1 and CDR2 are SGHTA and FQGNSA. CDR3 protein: CASSLNSPGRDTEAFF. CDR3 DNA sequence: TGTGCCAGCAGCTTAAACAGTCCGGGGAGGGACACTGAAGCTTTCTTT.